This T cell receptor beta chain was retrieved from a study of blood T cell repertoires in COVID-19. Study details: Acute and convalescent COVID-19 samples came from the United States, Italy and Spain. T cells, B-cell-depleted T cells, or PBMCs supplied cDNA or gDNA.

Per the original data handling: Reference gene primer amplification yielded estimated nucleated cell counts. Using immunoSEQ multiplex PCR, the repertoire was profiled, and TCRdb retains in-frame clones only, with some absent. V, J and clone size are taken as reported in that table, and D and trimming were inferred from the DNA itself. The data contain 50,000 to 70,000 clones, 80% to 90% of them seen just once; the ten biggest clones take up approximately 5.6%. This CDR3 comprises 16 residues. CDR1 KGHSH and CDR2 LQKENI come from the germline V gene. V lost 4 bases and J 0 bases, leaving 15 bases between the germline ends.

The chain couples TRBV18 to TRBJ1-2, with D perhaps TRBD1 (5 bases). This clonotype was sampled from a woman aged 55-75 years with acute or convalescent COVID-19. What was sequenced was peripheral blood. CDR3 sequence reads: CASSLTTGGTNYGYTF. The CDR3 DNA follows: TGTGCCAGCTCACTCACGACCGGGGGGACTAACTATGGCTACACCTTC.